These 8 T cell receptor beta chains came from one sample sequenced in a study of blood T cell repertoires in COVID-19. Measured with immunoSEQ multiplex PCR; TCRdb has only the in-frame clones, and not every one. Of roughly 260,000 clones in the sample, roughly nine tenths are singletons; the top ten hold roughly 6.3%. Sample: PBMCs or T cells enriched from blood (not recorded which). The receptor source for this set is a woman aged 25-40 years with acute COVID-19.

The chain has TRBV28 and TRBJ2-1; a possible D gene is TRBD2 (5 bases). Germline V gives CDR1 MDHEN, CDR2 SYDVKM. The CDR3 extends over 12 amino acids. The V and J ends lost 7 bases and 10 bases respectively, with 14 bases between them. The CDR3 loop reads CASTRGIVEQFF. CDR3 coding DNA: TGTGCCAGCACCCGAGGGATCGTAGAGCAGTTCTTC.

This CDR3 reads CASSPSGTVSYEQYF. The CDR3 DNA is TGTGCCAGCAGCCCCTCCGGGACAGTGTCCTACGAGCAGTACTTC. This chain links TRBV6-2 or TRBV6-3 with TRBJ2-7; the match to TRBD1 covers 7 bases. Germline loops: CDR1 MNHEY, CDR2 SVGEGT. The CDR3 is made up of 15 amino acids. V dropped 6 bases and J dropped 1; count of bases not matched to a gene: 9.

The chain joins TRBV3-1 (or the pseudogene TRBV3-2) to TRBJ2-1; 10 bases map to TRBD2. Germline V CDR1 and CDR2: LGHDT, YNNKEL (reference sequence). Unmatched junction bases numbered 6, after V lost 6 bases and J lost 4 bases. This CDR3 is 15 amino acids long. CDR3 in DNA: TGTGCCAGCAGGGAAGCGGGAGGGCCATACAATGAGCAGTTCTTC. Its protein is CASREAGGPYNEQFF.

Written as DNA, the CDR3 is TGCGCCAGCAGCCCCGGAGGGGAGCAGTACTTC. This encodes CASSPGGEQYF. The chain combines TRBV5-1 with TRBJ2-7, with TRBD2 as a possible D gene (6 bases). This CDR3 region has 11 residues. Germline assignment: CDR1 SGHRS and CDR2 YFSETQ. V lost 4 bases and J 7 bases, leaving 9 bases between the germline ends.

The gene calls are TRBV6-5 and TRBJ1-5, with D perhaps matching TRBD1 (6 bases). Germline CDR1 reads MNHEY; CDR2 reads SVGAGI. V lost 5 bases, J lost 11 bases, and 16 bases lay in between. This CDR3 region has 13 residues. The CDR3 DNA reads TGTGCCAGCAGTCCAGTGGGGGGGCCCTCCCAGCATTTT. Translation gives CASSPVGGPSQHF.

CDR3 sequence: CASSPRVDRAPKNIQYF. In DNA, the CDR3 is TGTGCCAGCAGCCCGAGGGTGGACAGGGCACCGAAAAACATTCAGTACTTC. The chain employs TRBV11-2 and TRBJ2-4, with 8 positions matching TRBD1. The V gene end was trimmed by 5 bases and the J gene end by 4 bases; junction bases not matched to a gene: 13. In germline, CDR1 is SGHAT, CDR2 FQNNGV. This CDR3 spans 17 amino acids.

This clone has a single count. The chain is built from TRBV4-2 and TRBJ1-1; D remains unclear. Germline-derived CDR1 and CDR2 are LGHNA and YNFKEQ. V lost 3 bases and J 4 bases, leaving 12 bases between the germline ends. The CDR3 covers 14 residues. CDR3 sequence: CASSQEALSTEAFF. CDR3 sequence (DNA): TGTGCCAGCAGCCAGGAGGCGCTCTCCACTGAAGCTTTCTTT.

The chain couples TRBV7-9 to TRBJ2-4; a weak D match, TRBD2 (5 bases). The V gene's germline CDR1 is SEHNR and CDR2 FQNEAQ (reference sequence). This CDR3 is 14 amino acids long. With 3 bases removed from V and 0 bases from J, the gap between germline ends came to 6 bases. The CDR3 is CASSFSGAKNIQYF. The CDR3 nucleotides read TGTGCCAGCAGCTTCAGCGGAGCCAAAAACATTCAGTACTTC.